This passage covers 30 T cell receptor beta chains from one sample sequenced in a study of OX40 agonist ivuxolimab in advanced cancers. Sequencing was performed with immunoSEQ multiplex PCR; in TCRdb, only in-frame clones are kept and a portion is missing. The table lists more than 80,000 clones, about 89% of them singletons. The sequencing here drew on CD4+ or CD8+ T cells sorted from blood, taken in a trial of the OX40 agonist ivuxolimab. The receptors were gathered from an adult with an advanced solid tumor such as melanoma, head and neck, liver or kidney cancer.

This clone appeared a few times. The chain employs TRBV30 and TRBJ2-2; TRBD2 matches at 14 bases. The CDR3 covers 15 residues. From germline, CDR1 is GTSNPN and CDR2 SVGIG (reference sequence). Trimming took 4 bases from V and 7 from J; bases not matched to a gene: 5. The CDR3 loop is CAWTSGLAGVGELFF. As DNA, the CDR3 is TGTGCCTGGACATCGGGACTAGCGGGAGTCGGGGAGCTGTTTTTT.

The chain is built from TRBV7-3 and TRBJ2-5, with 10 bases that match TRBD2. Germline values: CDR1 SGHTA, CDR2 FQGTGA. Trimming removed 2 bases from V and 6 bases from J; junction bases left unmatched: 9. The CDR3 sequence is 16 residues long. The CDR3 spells CASSLGAGGPVQTQYF. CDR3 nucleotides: TGTGCCAGCAGCTTAGGAGCGGGAGGGCCAGTACAGACCCAGTACTTC.

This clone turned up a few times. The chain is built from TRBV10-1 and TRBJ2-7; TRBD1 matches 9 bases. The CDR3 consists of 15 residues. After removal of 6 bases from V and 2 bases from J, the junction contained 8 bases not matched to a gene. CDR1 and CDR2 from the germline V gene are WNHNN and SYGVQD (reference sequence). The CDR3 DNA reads TGCGCCAGCAGCCGTGCCGGGACAGGGACCTACGAGCAGTACTTC. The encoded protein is CASSRAGTGTYEQYF.

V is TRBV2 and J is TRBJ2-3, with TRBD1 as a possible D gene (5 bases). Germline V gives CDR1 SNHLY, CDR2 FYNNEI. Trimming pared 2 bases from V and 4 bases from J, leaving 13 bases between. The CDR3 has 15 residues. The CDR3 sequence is CASSERSAGPDTQYF. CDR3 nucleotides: TGTGCCAGCAGTGAAAGAAGCGCAGGGCCAGATACGCAGTATTTT.

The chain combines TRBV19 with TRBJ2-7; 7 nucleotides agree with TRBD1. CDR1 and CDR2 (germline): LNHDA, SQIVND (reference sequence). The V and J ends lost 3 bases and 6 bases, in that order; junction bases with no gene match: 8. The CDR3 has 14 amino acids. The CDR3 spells CASSMQGEISEQYF. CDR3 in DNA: TGTGCCAGTAGTATGCAGGGGGAGATAAGCGAGCAGTACTTC.

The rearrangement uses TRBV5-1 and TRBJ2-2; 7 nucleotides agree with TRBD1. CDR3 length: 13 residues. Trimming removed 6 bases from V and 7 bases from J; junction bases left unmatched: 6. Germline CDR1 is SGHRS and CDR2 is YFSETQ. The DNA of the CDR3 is TGCGCCAGCACGGACAGGACTCACGGGGAGCTGTTTTTT. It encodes CASTDRTHGELFF. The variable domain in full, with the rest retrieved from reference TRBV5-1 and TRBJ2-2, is KAGVTQTPRYLIKTRGQQVTLSCSPISGHRSVSWYQQTPGQGLQFLFEYFSETQRNKGNFPGRFSGRQFSNSRSEMNVSTLELGDSALYLCASTDRTHGELFFGEGSRLTVL.

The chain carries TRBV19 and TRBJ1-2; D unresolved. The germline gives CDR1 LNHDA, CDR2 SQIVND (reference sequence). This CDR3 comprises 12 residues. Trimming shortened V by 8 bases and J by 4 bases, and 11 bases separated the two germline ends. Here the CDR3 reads CASSISTYGYTF. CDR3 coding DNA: TGTGCCAGTTCCATCTCCACCTATGGCTACACCTTC. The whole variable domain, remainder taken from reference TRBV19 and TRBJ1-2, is DGGITQSPKYLFRKEGQNVTLSCEQNLNHDAMYWYRQDPGQGLRLIYYSQIVNDFQKGDIAEGYSVSREKKESFPLTVTSAQKNPTAFYLCASSISTYGYTFGSGTRLTVV.

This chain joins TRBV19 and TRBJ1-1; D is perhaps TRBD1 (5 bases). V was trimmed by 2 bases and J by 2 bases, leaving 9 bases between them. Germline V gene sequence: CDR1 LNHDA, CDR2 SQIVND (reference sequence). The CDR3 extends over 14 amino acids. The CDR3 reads CASSIPGINTEAFF. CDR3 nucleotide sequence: TGTGCCAGTAGTATACCAGGGATAAACACTGAAGCTTTCTTT.

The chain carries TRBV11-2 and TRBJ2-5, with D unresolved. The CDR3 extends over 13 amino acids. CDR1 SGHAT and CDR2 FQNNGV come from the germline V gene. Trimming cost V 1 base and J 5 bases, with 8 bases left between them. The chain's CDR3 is CASSLGVRETQYF. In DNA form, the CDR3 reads TGTGCCAGCAGCTTAGGGGTCCGGGAGACCCAGTACTTC.

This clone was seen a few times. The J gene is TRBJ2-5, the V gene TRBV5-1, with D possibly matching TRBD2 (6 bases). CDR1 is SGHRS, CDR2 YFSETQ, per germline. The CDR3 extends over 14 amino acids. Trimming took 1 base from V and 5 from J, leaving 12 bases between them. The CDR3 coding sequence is TGCGCCAGCAGCTTGTACGGGAGCGGTGAGACCCAGTACTTC. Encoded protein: CASSLYGSGETQYF.

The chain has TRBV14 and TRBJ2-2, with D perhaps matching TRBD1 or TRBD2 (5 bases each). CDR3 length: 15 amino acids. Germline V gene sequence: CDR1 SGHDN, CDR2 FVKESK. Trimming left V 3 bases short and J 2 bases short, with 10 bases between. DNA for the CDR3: TGTGCCAGCAGCCATGAGGGGTTAAACACCGGGGAGCTGTTTTTT. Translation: CASSHEGLNTGELFF.

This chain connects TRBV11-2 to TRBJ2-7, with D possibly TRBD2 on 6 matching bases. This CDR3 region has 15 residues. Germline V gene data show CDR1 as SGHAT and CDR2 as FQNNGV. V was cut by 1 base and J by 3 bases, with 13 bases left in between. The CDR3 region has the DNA TGTGCCAGCAGCTTAGGCGGTCTCGGGGGCTACGAGCAGTACTTC. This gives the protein CASSLGGLGGYEQYF.

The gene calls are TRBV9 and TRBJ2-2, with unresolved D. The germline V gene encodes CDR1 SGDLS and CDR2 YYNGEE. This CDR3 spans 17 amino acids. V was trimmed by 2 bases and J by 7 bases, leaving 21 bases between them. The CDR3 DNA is TGTGCCAGCAGCGTCTACATTAGCTCCCTCGGCAGCGGGGAGCTGTTTTTT. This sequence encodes CASSVYISSLGSGELFF. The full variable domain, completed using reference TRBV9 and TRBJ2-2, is DSGVTQTPKHLITATGQRVTLRCSPRSGDLSVYWYQQSLDQGLQFLIQYYNGEERAKGNILERFSAQQFPDLHSELNLSSLELGDSALYFCASSVYISSLGSGELFFGEGSRLTVL.

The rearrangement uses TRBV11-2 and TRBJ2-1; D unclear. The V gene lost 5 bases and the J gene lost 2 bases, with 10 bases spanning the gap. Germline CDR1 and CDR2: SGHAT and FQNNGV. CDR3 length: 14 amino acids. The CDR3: CASSKYGPYNEQFF. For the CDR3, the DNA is TGTGCCAGCAGCAAATACGGCCCCTACAATGAGCAGTTCTTC.

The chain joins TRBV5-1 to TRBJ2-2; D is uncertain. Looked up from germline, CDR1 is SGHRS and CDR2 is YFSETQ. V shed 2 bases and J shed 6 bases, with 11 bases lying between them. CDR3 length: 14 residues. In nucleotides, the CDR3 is TGCGCCAGCAGCTTATTAGCTGACCCCGGGGAGCTGTTTTTT. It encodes CASSLLADPGELFF.

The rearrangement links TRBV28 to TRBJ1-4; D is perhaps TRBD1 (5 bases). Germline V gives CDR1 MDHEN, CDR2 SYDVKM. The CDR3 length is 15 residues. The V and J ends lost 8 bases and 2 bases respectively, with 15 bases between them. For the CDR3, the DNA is TGTGCCAGCCGCTATGGGGGGACGACTAATGAAAAACTGTTTTTT. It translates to CASRYGGTTNEKLFF. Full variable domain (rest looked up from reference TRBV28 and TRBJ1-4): DVKVTQSSRYLVKRTGEKVFLECVQDMDHENMFWYRQDPGLGLRLIYFSYDVKMKEKGDIPEGYSVSREKKERFSLILESASTNQTSMYLCASRYGGTTNEKLFFGSGTQLSVL.

The CDR3 spells CASRGLGLTEQYF. The DNA for the CDR3 is TGTGCCAGCAGAGGCCTTGGGTTAACCGAGCAGTACTTC. The chain links TRBV6-1 to TRBJ2-7; D uncertain. The V end lost 6 bases, the J end lost 6 bases, and 15 bases lay between the germline ends. The CDR3 is made up of 13 amino acids. In germline, CDR1 is MNHNS, CDR2 SASEGT.

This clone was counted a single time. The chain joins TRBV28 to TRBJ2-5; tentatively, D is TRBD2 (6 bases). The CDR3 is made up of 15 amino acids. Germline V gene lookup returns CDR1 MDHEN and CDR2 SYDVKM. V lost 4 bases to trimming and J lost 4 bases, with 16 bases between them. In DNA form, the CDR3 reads TGTGCCAGCAGTTCCCCAGGACACGGGGGAGAGACCCAGTACTTC. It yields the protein CASSSPGHGGETQYF.

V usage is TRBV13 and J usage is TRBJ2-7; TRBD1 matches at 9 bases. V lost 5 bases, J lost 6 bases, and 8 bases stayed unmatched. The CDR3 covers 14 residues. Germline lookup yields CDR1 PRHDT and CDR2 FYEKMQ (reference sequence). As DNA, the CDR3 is TGTGCCAGCAGCGTCGACAGGGGGTCAGGCGAGCAGTACTTC. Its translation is CASSVDRGSGEQYF.

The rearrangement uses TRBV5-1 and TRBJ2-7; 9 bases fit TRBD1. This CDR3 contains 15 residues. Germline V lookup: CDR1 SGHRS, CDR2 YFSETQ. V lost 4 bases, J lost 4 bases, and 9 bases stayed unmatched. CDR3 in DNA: TGCGCCAGCAGCGGGGGGACAGGGCGCTCATACGAGCAGTACTTC. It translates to CASSGGTGRSYEQYF.

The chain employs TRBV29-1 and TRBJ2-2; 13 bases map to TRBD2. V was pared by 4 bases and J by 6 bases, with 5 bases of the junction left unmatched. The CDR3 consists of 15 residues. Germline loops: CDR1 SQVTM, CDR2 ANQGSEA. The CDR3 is CSVGLAGGRAGELFF. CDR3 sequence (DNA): TGCAGCGTTGGACTAGCGGGAGGAAGGGCCGGGGAGCTGTTTTTT.

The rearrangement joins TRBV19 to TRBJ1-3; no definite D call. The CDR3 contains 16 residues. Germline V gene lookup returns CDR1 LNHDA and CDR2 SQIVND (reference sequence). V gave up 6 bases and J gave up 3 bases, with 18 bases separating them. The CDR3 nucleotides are TGTGCCAGTAGCCCCGTCCTGGCGAGCGTTGGAAACACCATATATTTT. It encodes CASSPVLASVGNTIYF.

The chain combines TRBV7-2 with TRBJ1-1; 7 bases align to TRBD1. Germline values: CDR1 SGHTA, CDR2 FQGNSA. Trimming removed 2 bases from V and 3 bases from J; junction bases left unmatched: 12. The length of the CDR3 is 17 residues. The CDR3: CASSLSQTGARDTEAFF. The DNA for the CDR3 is TGTGCCAGCAGCTTATCTCAAACAGGGGCTAGGGACACTGAAGCTTTCTTT.

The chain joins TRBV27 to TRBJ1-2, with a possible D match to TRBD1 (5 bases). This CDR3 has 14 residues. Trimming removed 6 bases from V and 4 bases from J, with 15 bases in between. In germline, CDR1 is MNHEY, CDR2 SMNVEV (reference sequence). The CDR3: CASRDSGGSYGYTF. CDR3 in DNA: TGTGCCAGCAGAGACAGCGGTGGAAGCTATGGCTACACCTTC.

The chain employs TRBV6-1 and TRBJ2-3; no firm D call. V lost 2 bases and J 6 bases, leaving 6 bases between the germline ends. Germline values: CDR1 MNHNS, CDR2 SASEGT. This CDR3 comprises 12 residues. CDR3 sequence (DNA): TGTGCCAGCAGTGAATTCCGGGATACGCAGTATTTT. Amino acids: CASSEFRDTQYF.

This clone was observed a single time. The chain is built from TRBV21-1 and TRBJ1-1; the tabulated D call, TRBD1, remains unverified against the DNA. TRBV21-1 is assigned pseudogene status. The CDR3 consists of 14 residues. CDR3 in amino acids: CASTGQNQNTEAFF. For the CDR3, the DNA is TGTGCCAGCACCGGACAGAACCAGAACACTGAAGCTTTCTTT.

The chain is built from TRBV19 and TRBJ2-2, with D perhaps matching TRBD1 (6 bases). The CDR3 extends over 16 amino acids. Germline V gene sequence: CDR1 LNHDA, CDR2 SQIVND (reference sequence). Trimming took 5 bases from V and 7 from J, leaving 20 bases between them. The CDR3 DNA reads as TGTGCCAGTAGTCCACAGGGTAAGATGGTTGTCGGGGAGCTGTTTTTT. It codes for CASSPQGKMVVGELFF.

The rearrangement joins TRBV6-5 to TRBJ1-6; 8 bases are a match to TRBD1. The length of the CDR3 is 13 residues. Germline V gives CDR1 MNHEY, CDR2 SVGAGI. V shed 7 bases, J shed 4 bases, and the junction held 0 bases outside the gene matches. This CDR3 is CASNRGYNSPLHF. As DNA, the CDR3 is TGTGCCAGCAACAGGGGGTATAATTCACCCCTCCACTTT.

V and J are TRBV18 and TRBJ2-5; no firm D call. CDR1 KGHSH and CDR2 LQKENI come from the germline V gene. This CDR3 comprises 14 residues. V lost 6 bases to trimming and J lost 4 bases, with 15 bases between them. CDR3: CASSGLAVGETQYF. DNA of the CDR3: TGTGCCAGCTCGGGTCTGGCGGTTGGAGAGACCCAGTACTTC.

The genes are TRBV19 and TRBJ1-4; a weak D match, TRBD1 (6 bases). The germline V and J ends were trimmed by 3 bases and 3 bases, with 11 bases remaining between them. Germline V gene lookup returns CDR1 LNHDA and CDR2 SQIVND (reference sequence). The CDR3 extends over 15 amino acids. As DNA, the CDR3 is TGTGCCAGTAGTATTCAAGGACAGCCTAATGAAAAACTGTTTTTT. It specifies CASSIQGQPNEKLFF.